One sample yielded the 26 T cell receptor beta chains listed below, sequenced in a study of T cells in Graves' hyperthyroidism and ophthalmopathy. Researchers amplified the TCR beta CDR3 regions from RNA transcripts. HTBI primers were employed in a first-round RT-PCR of the TCR CDR3. TCRdb passed the multiplex PCR reads through MiXCR, listing each CDR3 protein once. The table lists 370,000 or so distinct CDR3 sequences, 20% to 30% of them singletons, with around four fifths in the top ten. Input material: blood. These receptors were taken from a man aged 50 to 59 with Graves' hyperthyroidism.

This clonotype was recorded a few times. The J gene is TRBJ1-2, the V gene TRBV20-1; D is possibly TRBD1 (5 bases). Trimming took off 2 bases at V and 2 bases at J, with 9 bases between the two ends. The CDR3 covers 13 residues. The germline CDR1 and CDR2 sequences are DFQATT and SNEGSKA (reference sequence). The CDR3 DNA reads as TGCAGTGCTAGAATGGGGCCCAACTATGGCTACACCTTC. Amino acids: CSARMGPNYGYTF.

Points on this clonotype: The limits of the CDR3 on the DNA are not certain, so only TCRdb's listed CDR3 is given. The V call is TRBV7-2, the J call TRBJ2-7; the D call TRBD2 from the table was never checked on the DNA. Germline lookup yields CDR1 SGHTA and CDR2 FQGNSA. The CDR3 length equals 20 residues, ends included. The CDR3: CASSFYICSAIRTGSYEQYF.

This clonotype came up many times. The rearrangement uses TRBV11-2 and TRBJ2-7; 11 nucleotides align to TRBD2. The V and J ends lost 5 bases and 3 bases, in that order; junction bases with no gene match: 12. CDR3 length: 17 residues. Germline V gene data show CDR1 as SGHAT and CDR2 as FQNNGV. The CDR3 DNA follows: TGTGCCAGCAGCCAAAGACGACTAGCGGGAACGCTCTACGAGCAGTACTTC. Its translation is CASSQRRLAGTLYEQYF.

Ten or more counts support this clonotype. This chain links TRBV6-1 with TRBJ2-7, with TRBD2 matching over 7 bases. Germline V gene sequence: CDR1 MNHNS, CDR2 SASEGT. With 0 bases clipped from V and 1 base from J, the junction kept 3 bases outside the gene matches. This CDR3 comprises 15 residues. The chain's CDR3 is CASSEARESSYEQYF. The CDR3 DNA is TGTGCCAGCAGTGAAGCGCGGGAGTCTTCCTACGAGCAGTACTTC.

The chain uses TRBV6-5 and TRBJ1-1; D gene ambiguous. CDR1 and CDR2 (germline): MNHEY, SVGAGI. Trimming took off 2 bases at V and 2 bases at J, with 12 bases between the two ends. The CDR3 length is 15 residues. The DNA of the CDR3 is TGTGCCAGCAGTTACAGAGGCCGGATTAACACTGAAGCTTTCTTT. This gives the protein CASSYRGRINTEAFF.

The chain carries TRBV7-2 and TRBJ1-6; D not certain. V gave up 10 bases and J gave up 7 bases, with 17 bases separating them. The CDR3 is made up of 14 amino acids. CDR1 and CDR2 (germline): SGHTA, FQGNSA. The CDR3 is CATSPGPSNSPLHF. The CDR3 nucleotides are TGTGCCACCTCGCCGGGCCCATCCAATTCACCCCTCCACTTT.

V is TRBV12-3 or TRBV12-4 and J is TRBJ1-1; D not resolved. The germline V and J ends were trimmed by 6 bases and 0 bases, with 11 bases remaining between them. CDR3 length: 14 amino acids. The CDR3 region has the DNA TGTGCCAGCAGGGACGGGAGGGTGAACACTGAAGCTTTCTTT. It is translated as CASRDGRVNTEAFF.

In its sample, this clonotype was seen many times. The V gene is TRBV11-1, the J gene TRBJ1-1; D is ambiguous. Germline assignment: CDR1 SGHAT and CDR2 FQDESV (reference sequence). The V and J ends lost 4 bases and 4 bases respectively, with 13 bases between them. This CDR3 comprises 14 residues. CDR3 loop: CASSSGRSTTEAFF. In DNA, the CDR3 is TGTGCCAGCAGCTCAGGACGGTCAACCACTGAAGCTTTCTTT.

This clonotype was counted a few times. This chain connects TRBV12-3 or TRBV12-4 to TRBJ1-2; TRBD1 aligns across 7 bases. Unmatched junction bases numbered 7, after V lost 3 bases and J lost 6 bases. CDR3 length equals 14 residues. CDR3 in DNA: TGTGCCAGCAGTTTGAGGCAGGGGGAGCATGGCTACACCTTC. It yields the protein CASSLRQGEHGYTF.

In DNA, the CDR3 is TGCAGTGGTGGGACAGGGGGCACCGGGGAGCTGTTTTTT. It is translated as CSGGTGGTGELFF. The chain joins TRBV29-1 to TRBJ2-2, with 11 bases matching TRBD1. CDR1 is SQVTM, CDR2 ANQGSEA, per germline. The CDR3 spans 13 residues.

This clonotype was seen a handful of times. This rearrangement joins TRBV9 to TRBJ2-1; 8 bases map to TRBD2. Germline CDR1 SGDLS, CDR2 YYNGEE. The V and J ends lost 1 base and 5 bases, in that order; junction bases with no gene match: 5. The CDR3 has 15 amino acids. The CDR3 sequence is CASSVYGGRNNEQFF. The CDR3 region has the DNA TGTGCCAGCAGCGTATACGGCGGGAGGAACAATGAGCAGTTCTTC. Based on the CDR3 plus reference TRBV9 and TRBJ2-1, the full variable domain is DSGVTQTPKHLITATGQRVTLRCSPRSGDLSVYWYQQSLDQGLQFLIQYYNGEERAKGNILERFSAQQFPDLHSELNLSSLELGDSALYFCASSVYGGRNNEQFFGPGTRLTVL.

This clonotype was observed at least ten times. The DNA of the CDR3 is TGTGCCAGCAGCCCCCGGGACAGGGACGAGCAGTACTTC. Translating it yields CASSPRDRDEQYF. The chain links TRBV14 to TRBJ2-7, with 9 bases matching TRBD1. With V trimmed by 4 bases and J by 5 bases, 3 bases remained unmatched. CDR1 is SGHDN, CDR2 FVKESK, per germline. The CDR3 totals 13 residues.

This clonotype was observed many times. This chain links TRBV29-1 with TRBJ1-6; no firm D call. The V end was cut by 6 bases, the J end by 9 bases, with 15 bases between. This CDR3 spans 13 amino acids. Per the germline V gene, CDR1 is SQVTM and CDR2 is ANQGSEA. The CDR3 region is CSVGEGMRSPLHF. The CDR3 DNA is TGCAGCGTGGGAGAGGGCATGCGTTCACCCCTCCACTTT.

The table lists this clonotype with a few counts. The chain couples TRBV30 to TRBJ2-2; TRBD1 agrees at 7 bases. V was pared by 8 bases and J by 6 bases, with 12 bases of the junction left unmatched. The CDR3 is 14 residues long. Germline V gene data show CDR1 as GTSNPN and CDR2 as SVGIG (reference sequence). The CDR3 nucleotides read TGTGCCCTCGACAGGGCCTCTGCGGCCGGGGAGCTGTTTTTT. Translating it yields CALDRASAAGELFF.

This clonotype was seen a single time. The chain joins TRBV7-3 to TRBJ2-3, with 7 bases identical to TRBD2. V dropped 0 bases and J dropped 1; count of bases not matched to a gene: 13. The CDR3 has 19 residues. Per the germline V gene, CDR1 is SGHTA and CDR2 is FQGTGA. The CDR3 nucleotides are TGTGCCAGCAGCTTAACGGGGATGGCTTGGGCGGGAGGCACAGATACGCAGTATTTT. Encoded protein: CASSLTGMAWAGGTDTQYF.

The chain joins TRBV5-1 to TRBJ2-7, with no clear D. Germline-derived CDR1 and CDR2 are SGHRS and YFSETQ. Deletions cut 4 bases from V and 5 bases from J, with 16 bases between. This CDR3 is built from 14 residues. CDR3 DNA sequence: TGCGCCAGCAGCCCCGGGCCCGTTGGTAACGAGCAGTACTTC. As protein: CASSPGPVGNEQYF.

The chain links TRBV11-2 to TRBJ1-2, with D possibly matching TRBD1 (5 bases). Trimming left V 5 bases short and J 3 bases short, with 13 bases between. The CDR3 length is 14 residues. Germline V lookup: CDR1 SGHAT, CDR2 FQNNGV. The CDR3 is CASSKGDGYYGYTF. The CDR3 nucleotides are TGTGCCAGCAGCAAAGGGGACGGCTACTATGGCTACACCTTC.

CDR3 sequence: CASSSNSGTSPWNEQFF. CDR3 nucleotide sequence: TGTGCCAGCAGCTCCAACTCCGGGACTAGCCCTTGGAATGAGCAGTTCTTC. The V gene is TRBV5-6, the J gene TRBJ2-1; 9 positions match TRBD2. The CDR3 is 17 amino acids. Trimming took 3 bases from V and 7 from J; bases not matched to a gene: 14. Germline V gene sequence: CDR1 SGHDT, CDR2 YYEEEE.

There are many counts of this clonotype. The chain employs TRBV10-3 and TRBJ2-3, with 8 bases aligning to TRBD2. CDR3 length: 14 amino acids. The V segment lost 7 bases and the J segment 0 bases; nucleotides outside the gene matches: 3. CDR1 and CDR2 (germline): ENHRY, SYGVKD. CDR3 nucleotides: TGTGCCATCATGCCTAGCGGGAGCACAGATACGCAGTATTTT. The encoded protein is CAIMPSGSTDTQYF.

The rearrangement uses TRBV20-1 and TRBJ2-3; D gene unclear. The V end was cut by 4 bases, the J end by 2 bases, with 10 bases between. Germline CDR1 and CDR2: DFQATT and SNEGSKA (reference sequence). The CDR3 is made up of 13 amino acids. This CDR3 reads CSAIEQLTDTQYF. Written as DNA, the CDR3 is TGCAGTGCTATAGAACAGCTCACAGATACGCAGTATTTT.

The V gene is TRBV6-2 or TRBV6-3, the J gene TRBJ2-3, with D possibly being TRBD2 (5 bases). Germline loops: CDR1 MNHEY, CDR2 SVGEGT. This CDR3 has 15 amino acids. V gave up 6 bases and J gave up 0 bases, with 13 bases separating them. The CDR3 region has the DNA TGTGCCAGCAGCTACCGCCTAGCAAGCACAGATACGCAGTATTTT. The encoded protein is CASSYRLASTDTQYF.

V usage is TRBV12-3 or TRBV12-4 and J usage is TRBJ1-2; 8 bases fit TRBD1. Germline trimming cut 3 bases from V and 5 bases from J; bases unmatched to any gene: 11. CDR3 length equals 16 residues. Here the CDR3 reads CASSFLGDRRGYGYTF. The CDR3 region has the DNA TGTGCCAGCAGTTTTCTAGGGGACAGGAGGGGTTATGGCTACACCTTC.

This clonotype occurred a few times. The CDR3 DNA reads TGTGCCAGTAGTATAACGGCGACAGAACCCTACAATGAGCAGTTCTTC. Its translation is CASSITATEPYNEQFF. V and J are TRBV19 and TRBJ2-1; TRBD1 is a possible D gene (5 bases). The V and J ends lost 2 bases and 2 bases respectively, with 13 bases between them. Germline V gene sequence: CDR1 LNHDA, CDR2 SQIVND (reference sequence). This CDR3 spans 16 amino acids. The full variable domain, its missing parts supplied by reference TRBV19 and TRBJ2-1, is DGGITQSPKYLFRKEGQNVTLSCEQNLNHDAMYWYRQDPGQGLRLIYYSQIVNDFQKGDIAEGYSVSREKKESFPLTVTSAQKNPTAFYLCASSITATEPYNEQFFGPGTRLTVL.

This clonotype has at least ten counts. V usage is TRBV11-3 and J usage is TRBJ2-2; a possible D gene is TRBD1 (5 bases). CDR3 length: 15 amino acids. V was cut by 2 bases and J by 0 bases, with 7 bases left in between. Germline loops: CDR1 SGHNT, CDR2 YENEEA. The CDR3 bases are TGTGCCAGCAGCTTAAGGGGTGCGAACACCGGGGAGCTGTTTTTT. Amino acid sequence: CASSLRGANTGELFF.

This clonotype was counted between two and nine times. One end of the junction is discordant with germline, which a read error may explain. This sequence joins TRBV20-1 and TRBJ2-5; D might be TRBD1 (6 bases). Looked up from germline, CDR1 is DFQATT and CDR2 is SNEGSKA (reference sequence). The CDR3 length is 15 residues. The CDR3 region is CSAIRGRGPRKTQYF. DNA for the CDR3: TGCAGTGCAATCCGGGGCAGGGGCCCGCGGAAGACCCAGTATTTC.

In this sample, this clonotype turned up once. V usage is TRBV7-8 and J usage is TRBJ1-6, with D hard to call. V dropped 2 bases and J dropped 7 bases, with 9 bases sitting between them. This CDR3 has 14 amino acids. Germline lookup yields CDR1 SGHVS and CDR2 FQNEAQ. The CDR3: CASSLLVGNSPLHF. Written as DNA, the CDR3 is TGTGCCAGCAGCTTATTGGTGGGGAATTCACCCCTCCACTTT.